The 25 T cell receptor beta chains listed next were all sequenced from one sample in a study of T cells after posttransplantation cyclophosphamide. Clones were sequenced by immunoSEQ multiplex PCR, and TCRdb holds only the in-frame ones, with some missing. Of tens of thousands of clones detected, approximately 94% appear once; the ten largest clones hold about 3%. What was sequenced was PBMCs. The origin of the receptors is a woman younger than 45 in good health and a related stem cell transplant donor.

The chain links TRBV6-4 to TRBJ1-3; D uncertain. The germline V gene encodes CDR1 MRHNA and CDR2 SNTAGT. V lost 6 bases and J lost 0, with 6 bases in between. This CDR3 has 13 amino acids. CDR3 in amino acids: CASSRDSGNTIYF. Written as DNA, the CDR3 is TGTGCCAGCAGCCGGGACTCTGGAAACACCATATATTTT.

This chain links TRBV4-1 with TRBJ2-1; 7 nucleotides line up with TRBD2. After removal of 3 bases from V and 0 bases from J, the junction contained 5 bases not matched to a gene. CDR1 is MGHRA and CDR2 is YSYEKL in the germline V gene. The CDR3 extends over 16 amino acids. In nucleotides, the CDR3 is TGCGCCAGCAGCCACCAAGCGGGAAGCTCCTACAATGAGCAGTTCTTC. This encodes CASSHQAGSSYNEQFF.

V is TRBV5-4 and J is TRBJ1-2; possible D gene TRBD1, 6 bases. Trimming removed 1 base from V and 0 bases from J, with 13 bases in between. This CDR3 comprises 16 residues. Germline lookup yields CDR1 SGHNT and CDR2 YYREEE (reference sequence). This CDR3 reads CASSLFRGASNYGYTF. CDR3 DNA sequence: TGTGCCAGCAGCTTGTTCAGGGGCGCTTCTAACTATGGCTACACCTTC.

The gene calls are TRBV5-1 and TRBJ1-1; D is unclear. Trimming left V 4 bases short and J 8 bases short, with 21 bases between. Germline V gives CDR1 SGHRS, CDR2 YFSETQ. This CDR3 has 15 residues. This CDR3 is CASSHQLGELGEAFF. For the CDR3, the DNA is TGCGCCAGCAGCCATCAGTTGGGAGAACTAGGGGAAGCTTTCTTT.

The chain couples TRBV5-4 to TRBJ2-3, with TRBD2 matching 12 bases. V shed 3 bases and J 3 bases; nucleotides not matched to a gene: 2. The CDR3 runs 15 residues. CDR1 and CDR2 from the germline V gene are SGHNT and YYREEE (reference sequence). CDR3 sequence reads: CASSWTSGKTDTQYF. The CDR3 region has the DNA TGTGCCAGCAGCTGGACTAGCGGGAAGACAGATACGCAGTATTTT. Variable domain in full (rest from reference TRBV5-4 and TRBJ2-3): ETGVTQSPTHLIKTRGQQVTLRCSSQSGHNTVSWYQQALGQGPQFIFQYYREEENGRGNFPPRFSGLQFPNYSSELNVNALELDDSALYLCASSWTSGKTDTQYFGPGTRLTVL.

The V gene is TRBV7-9, the J gene TRBJ2-1; D gene ambiguous. CDR3 length: 12 residues. With 0 bases removed from V and 9 bases from J, the gap between germline ends came to 6 bases. CDR1 and CDR2 (germline): SEHNR, FQNEAQ (reference sequence). CDR3 residues: CASSLAMAEQFF. The CDR3, as DNA: TGTGCCAGCAGCTTAGCGATGGCTGAGCAGTTCTTC.

The chain employs TRBV5-4 and TRBJ1-1, with D uncertain. The CDR3 has 13 residues. Germline V gene sequence: CDR1 SGHNT, CDR2 YYREEE (reference sequence). V was pared by 4 bases and J by 8 bases, with 15 bases between. CDR3 DNA: TGTGCCAGCAGCCGTGGGTCTCAGGCGGAAGCTTTCTTT. Amino acids: CASSRGSQAEAFF.

The V gene is TRBV2, the J gene TRBJ1-1, with D perhaps TRBD1 (6 bases). This CDR3 comprises 13 residues. V lost 7 bases and J 5 bases, leaving 14 bases between the germline ends. Germline lookup yields CDR1 SNHLY and CDR2 FYNNEI. In DNA, the CDR3 is TGTGCCAGCACCACAGGGTCGGGGACTGAAGCTTTCTTT. Translation: CASTTGSGTEAFF. The full variable domain, completed using reference TRBV2 and TRBJ1-1, is EPEVTQTPSHQVTQMGQEVILRCVPISNHLYFYWYRQILGQKVEFLVSFYNNEISEKSEIFDDQFSVERPDGSNFTLKIRSTKLEDSAMYFCASTTGSGTEAFFGQGTRLTVV.

This rearrangement joins TRBV15 to TRBJ2-1; D may be TRBD2 (6 bases). Trimming stripped 0 bases from V and 12 bases from J, with 9 bases between. The CDR3 runs to 12 residues. Per germline, CDR1 LNHNV and CDR2 YYDKDF (reference sequence). The CDR3, as DNA: TGTGCCACCAGCAGAGAGGGAGGCGGGCAGTTCTTC. Amino acids: CATSREGGGQFF. Together with reference TRBV15 and TRBJ2-1, the CDR3 gives the full variable domain: DAMVIQNPRYQVTQFGKPVTLSCSQTLNHNVMYWYQQKSSQAPKLLFHYYDKDFNNEADTPDNFQSRRPNTSFCFLDIRSPGLGDTAMYLCATSREGGGQFFGPGTRLTVL.

This CDR3 reads CASSSTGIGLNTEAFF. The DNA for the CDR3 is TGTGCCAGCAGCTCTACAGGGATTGGGTTGAACACTGAAGCTTTCTTT. The genes are TRBV5-4 and TRBJ1-1; possible D gene TRBD1, 6 bases. Trimming removed 3 bases from V and 0 bases from J, with 15 bases in between. CDR1 is SGHNT, CDR2 YYREEE, per germline (reference sequence). The CDR3 spans 16 residues. Together with reference TRBV5-4 and TRBJ1-1, the CDR3 gives the full variable domain: ETGVTQSPTHLIKTRGQQVTLRCSSQSGHNTVSWYQQALGQGPQFIFQYYREEENGRGNFPPRFSGLQFPNYSSELNVNALELDDSALYLCASSSTGIGLNTEAFFGQGTRLTVV.

V usage is TRBV4-2 and J usage is TRBJ2-5; no reliable D call. Matching the DNA end better, TRBJ2-7 makes the J call doubtful. Germline CDR1 reads LGHNA; CDR2 reads YNFKEQ. This CDR3 comprises 14 residues. This CDR3 is CASSQEPFSGEQYF. Written as DNA, the CDR3 is TGTGCCAGCAGCCAGGAACCCTTTTCAGGCGAGCAGTACTTC.

The rearrangement joins TRBV6-5 to TRBJ2-7, with 7 bases that match TRBD2. Germline V gene data show CDR1 as MNHEY and CDR2 as SVGAGI. The CDR3 totals 12 residues. Trimming at V came to 6 bases and at J to 7 bases, leaving 6 bases not matched to a gene. The CDR3: CASRKTGGEQYF. The DNA of the CDR3 is TGTGCCAGCAGAAAAACCGGGGGGGAGCAGTACTTC.

The V call is TRBV27, the J call TRBJ1-6; 8 bases agree with TRBD1. This CDR3 is 15 amino acids long. V gave up 5 bases and J gave up 6 bases; unmatched junction bases: 6. Germline assignment: CDR1 MNHEY and CDR2 SMNVEV (reference sequence). This CDR3 reads CASSLTGARNSPLHF. CDR3 nucleotide sequence: TGTGCCAGCAGTCTGACAGGGGCCCGTAATTCACCCCTCCACTTT.

The chain is built from TRBV7-9 and TRBJ2-1; weak D call: TRBD1 (6 bases). Germline CDR1 and CDR2: SEHNR and FQNEAQ (reference sequence). The ends were cut back, 4 bases at V and 7 bases at J, with 20 bases in the middle. This CDR3 has 16 residues. In nucleotides, the CDR3 is TGTGCCAGCAGCTCCAGGGGTGGGGTTTCGAGGAATGAGCAGTTCTTC. Its protein is CASSSRGGVSRNEQFF. Filled out from reference TRBV7-9 and TRBJ2-1, the complete variable domain reads DTGVSQNPRHKITKRGQNVTFRCDPISEHNRLYWYRQTLGQGPEFLTYFQNEAQLEKSRLLSDRFSAERPKGSFSTLEIQRTEQGDSAMYLCASSSRGGVSRNEQFFGPGTRLTVL.

The chain has TRBV9 and TRBJ1-6; 7 positions agree with TRBD1. The junction had 3 bases not matched to a gene; V was cut back by 2 bases and J by 7 bases. This CDR3 spans 14 amino acids. In germline, CDR1 is SGDLS, CDR2 YYNGEE. Written as DNA, the CDR3 is TGTGCCAGCAGCGTCAAGGGGGCCAATTCACCCCTCCACTTT. Residues: CASSVKGANSPLHF. Complete variable domain (other parts from reference TRBV9 and TRBJ1-6): DSGVTQTPKHLITATGQRVTLRCSPRSGDLSVYWYQQSLDQGLQFLIQYYNGEERAKGNILERFSAQQFPDLHSELNLSSLELGDSALYFCASSVKGANSPLHFGNGTRLTVT.

The chain is built from TRBV7-9 and TRBJ2-1, with 7 nucleotides matching TRBD1. Trimming at V came to 7 bases and at J to 4 bases, leaving 10 bases not matched to a gene. The CDR3 runs 15 residues. Germline assignment: CDR1 SEHNR and CDR2 FQNEAQ (reference sequence). The CDR3 here is CASTTKRTGYNEQFF. Written as DNA, the CDR3 is TGTGCCAGCACCACCAAGCGGACAGGATACAATGAGCAGTTCTTC.

The rearrangement uses TRBV2 and TRBJ2-3; 8 nucleotides align to TRBD2. CDR3 length equals 13 residues. Trimming took 7 bases from V and 7 from J; bases not matched to a gene: 7. Germline V gene lookup returns CDR1 SNHLY and CDR2 FYNNEI. The CDR3 sequence: CASTGGGRYTQYF. The CDR3 region has the DNA TGTGCCAGCACGGGCGGGGGGCGTTATACGCAGTATTTT.

The CDR3, as DNA: TGCAGCGTTGAAGGGACAGCCCCTAGCACAGATACGCAGTATTTT. Translated: CSVEGTAPSTDTQYF. The V call is TRBV29-1, the J call TRBJ2-3; D is possibly TRBD1 (6 bases). V was shortened by 1 base and J by 0 bases, with 11 bases between the two germline ends. The CDR3 contains 15 residues. Germline CDR1 and CDR2: SQVTM and ANQGSEA.

V usage is TRBV6-5 and J usage is TRBJ1-6; D is undetermined. CDR1 and CDR2 from the germline V gene are MNHEY and SVGAGI. Trimming stripped 2 bases from V and 10 bases from J, with 12 bases between. The CDR3 length is 14 residues. CDR3 loop: CASSYEGIQSPLHF. The CDR3 DNA reads TGTGCCAGCAGTTACGAGGGAATCCAATCACCCCTCCACTTT.

This clone showed up just once. This chain uses TRBV5-1 with TRBJ2-5; weak D call: TRBD2 (6 bases). Trimming took off 3 bases at V and 5 bases at J, with 17 bases between the two ends. Germline values: CDR1 SGHRS, CDR2 YFSETQ. The CDR3 spans 15 residues. The CDR3 DNA reads as TGCGCCAGCAGCTGGACCTCCGGGGGAGGCGAGACCCAGTACTTC. Translated, it gives CASSWTSGGGETQYF.

This clone was seen just once. The rearrangement joins TRBV4-1 to TRBJ1-4; D call uncertain. Trimming stripped 1 base from V and 8 bases from J, with 17 bases between. The CDR3 contains 16 residues. Germline lookup yields CDR1 MGHRA and CDR2 YSYEKL. The CDR3, as DNA: TGCGCCAGCAGCCAAGGCGTCAGGCCAATTGAGGAAAAACTGTTTTTT. The encoded protein is CASSQGVRPIEEKLFF.

The chain is built from TRBV7-2 and TRBJ2-2; D is perhaps TRBD1 (6 bases). The CDR3 sequence is 13 residues long. Germline V gene lookup returns CDR1 SGHTA and CDR2 FQGNSA. The V end was cut by 6 bases, the J end by 4 bases, with 9 bases between. The CDR3 here is CASSPGVTGELFF. In DNA, the CDR3 is TGTGCCAGCAGTCCAGGGGTCACCGGGGAGCTGTTTTTT.

The table lists this clone with a count of one. This chain uses TRBV7-9 with TRBJ1-1, with 7 bases matching TRBD1. This CDR3 is 15 amino acids long. V shed 1 base and J 2 bases; nucleotides not matched to a gene: 4. Germline-derived CDR1 and CDR2 are SEHNR and FQNEAQ (reference sequence). CDR3 sequence reads: CASSLGQGGNTEAFF. CDR3 DNA: TGTGCCAGCAGCTTAGGGCAGGGGGGAAACACTGAAGCTTTCTTT. The whole variable domain, remainder taken from reference TRBV7-9 and TRBJ1-1, is DTGVSQNPRHKITKRGQNVTFRCDPISEHNRLYWYRQTLGQGPEFLTYFQNEAQLEKSRLLSDRFSAERPKGSFSTLEIQRTEQGDSAMYLCASSLGQGGNTEAFFGQGTRLTVV.

The chain combines TRBV19 with TRBJ1-2; 11 nucleotides agree with TRBD1. J was trimmed by 2 bases and V by 5 bases; bases with no gene match: 4. This CDR3 comprises 15 residues. Germline CDR1 reads LNHDA; CDR2 reads SQIVND (reference sequence). The CDR3 is CASSARTGGNYGYTF. The DNA for the CDR3 is TGTGCCAGTAGTGCTAGGACAGGGGGCAACTATGGCTACACCTTC. The variable domain in full, completed from reference TRBV19 and TRBJ1-2, reads DGGITQSPKYLFRKEGQNVTLSCEQNLNHDAMYWYRQDPGQGLRLIYYSQIVNDFQKGDIAEGYSVSREKKESFPLTVTSAQKNPTAFYLCASSARTGGNYGYTFGSGTRLTVV.

The genes are TRBV7-2 and TRBJ1-5; 11 nucleotides agree with TRBD1. The CDR3 has 15 amino acids. With 5 bases clipped from V and 8 bases from J, the junction kept 8 bases outside the gene matches. Germline V CDR1 and CDR2: SGHTA, FQGNSA. The CDR3 bases are TGTGCCAGCAGCGAGAGGGGGACAGGGGGGGAGCCCCAGCATTTT. This codes for CASSERGTGGEPQHF.